This T cell receptor (beta chain) was sequenced during a study of T cell repertoires and HLA-DP antigens. Some clones are missing from TCRdb's copy, which holds only in-frame ones; the method was immunoSEQ multiplex PCR. The repertoire has some 110,000 clones, roughly 92% of them found once; the top ten carry over 0.25%. A remark on this clone: Its antigen is currently unknown.

The CDR3 extends over 15 amino acids. V lost 1 base, J lost 5 bases, and 6 bases stayed unmatched. CDR1 is SGHDN and CDR2 is FVKESK in the germline V gene. The specimen sequenced was CD4+ T cells from PBMCs. The rearrangement uses TRBV14 and TRBJ2-5; 8 nucleotides align to TRBD1. This TCR came from a woman younger than 35 in good health and CMV-seronegative. CDR3 sequence (DNA): TGTGCCAGCAGCCAAGCTACAGGGGGAGGCGAGACCCAGTACTTC. Translated: CASSQATGGGETQYF.